This T cell receptor (beta chain) was identified in a study of T cell repertoires in cytomegalovirus infection. Study details: HLA-B-restricted CMV epitopes that are well studied, plus recently identified HLA-C-restricted ones, were used by the study. Public TCR beta signature analysis indicated the presence of both CMV infection and matching HLA type. Study findings and constraints: HLA-C-restricted TCR beta clonotypes specific for CMV led the ex vivo response. Of the TCR beta families, the public ones yielded a cumulative frequency that identified carriers of CMV plus the relevant HLA.

V lost 0 bases, J lost 5 bases, and 13 bases lay in between. Germline V gene lookup returns CDR1 SGHVS and CDR2 FQNEAQ. The CDR3 is 15 residues long. TCRdb re-called the reads with MiXCR, one entry per CDR3 protein. The sample includes approximately 730,000 distinct CDR3 sequences, around 30% of them seen just once. Points on this clonotype: The antigen is not known.

This receptor was obtained from a human donor in good health (CMV status not recorded). Some clones in this sample may be carry-over from other donors' samples. The sample consisted of cultured PBMCs, taken from culture after CMV antigen stimulation. V is TRBV7-8 and J is TRBJ2-5, with D possibly being TRBD1 (5 bases). CDR3 loop: CASSLARRGRETQYF. DNA of the CDR3: TGTGCCAGCAGCTTAGCGAGAAGGGGCAGGGAGACCCAGTACTTC.